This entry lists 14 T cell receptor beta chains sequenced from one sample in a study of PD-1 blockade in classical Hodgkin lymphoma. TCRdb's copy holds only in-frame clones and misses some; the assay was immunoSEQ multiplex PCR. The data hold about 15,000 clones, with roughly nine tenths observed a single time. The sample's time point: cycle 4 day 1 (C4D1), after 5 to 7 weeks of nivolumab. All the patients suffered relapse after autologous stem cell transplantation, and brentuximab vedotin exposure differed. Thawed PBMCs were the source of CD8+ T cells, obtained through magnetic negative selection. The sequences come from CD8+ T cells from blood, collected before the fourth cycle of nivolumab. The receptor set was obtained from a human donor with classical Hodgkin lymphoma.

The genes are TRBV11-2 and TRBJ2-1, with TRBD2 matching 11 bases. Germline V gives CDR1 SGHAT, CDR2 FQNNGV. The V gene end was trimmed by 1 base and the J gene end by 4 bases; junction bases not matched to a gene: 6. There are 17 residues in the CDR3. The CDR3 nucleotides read TGTGCCAGCAGCTTAGCCCTACTAGCGGGGGATTACAATGAGCAGTTCTTC. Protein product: CASSLALLAGDYNEQFF.

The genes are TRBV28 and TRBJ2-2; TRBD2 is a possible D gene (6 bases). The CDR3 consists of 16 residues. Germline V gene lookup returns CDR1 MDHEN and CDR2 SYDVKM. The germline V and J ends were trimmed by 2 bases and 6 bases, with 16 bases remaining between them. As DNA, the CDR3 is TGTGCCAGCAGTTTACCCGCGGCGGGAATGGCCGGGGAGCTGTTTTTT. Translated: CASSLPAAGMAGELFF.

This CDR3 reads CASSLRGGSYNEQFF. The CDR3, as DNA: TGTGCCAGCAGCTTACGGGGAGGGTCCTACAATGAGCAGTTCTTC. V is TRBV7-8 and J is TRBJ2-1; 7 bases line up with TRBD2. The trim removed 2 bases at V and 1 base at J, leaving 2 bases unmatched. Germline V gives CDR1 SGHVS, CDR2 FQNEAQ. CDR3 length equals 15 residues.

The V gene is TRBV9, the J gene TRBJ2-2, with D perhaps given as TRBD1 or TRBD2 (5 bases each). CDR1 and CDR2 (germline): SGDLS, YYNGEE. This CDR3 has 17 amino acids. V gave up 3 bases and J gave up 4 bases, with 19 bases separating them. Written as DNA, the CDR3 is TGTGCCAGCAGCGCTGACCCAGGGTCTGAGGGCACCGGGGAGCTGTTTTTT. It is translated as CASSADPGSEGTGELFF.

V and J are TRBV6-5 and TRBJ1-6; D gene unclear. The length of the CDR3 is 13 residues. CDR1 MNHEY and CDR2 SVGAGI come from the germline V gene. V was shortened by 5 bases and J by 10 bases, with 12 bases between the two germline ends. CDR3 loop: CASSPHSASPLHF. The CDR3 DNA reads TGTGCCAGCAGTCCCCACAGTGCCTCACCCCTCCACTTT.

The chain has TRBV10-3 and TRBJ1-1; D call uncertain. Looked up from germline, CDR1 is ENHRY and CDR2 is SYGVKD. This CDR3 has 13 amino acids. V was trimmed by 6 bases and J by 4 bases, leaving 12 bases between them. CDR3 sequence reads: CAIRKTVPTEAFF. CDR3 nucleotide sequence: TGTGCCATCAGAAAGACGGTACCCACTGAAGCTTTCTTT.

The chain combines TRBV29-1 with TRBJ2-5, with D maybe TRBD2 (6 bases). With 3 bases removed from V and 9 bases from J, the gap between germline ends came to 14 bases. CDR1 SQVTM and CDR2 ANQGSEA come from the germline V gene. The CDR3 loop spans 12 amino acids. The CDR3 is CSVEEGGMAQYF. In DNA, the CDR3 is TGCAGCGTTGAGGAGGGCGGTATGGCCCAGTACTTC.

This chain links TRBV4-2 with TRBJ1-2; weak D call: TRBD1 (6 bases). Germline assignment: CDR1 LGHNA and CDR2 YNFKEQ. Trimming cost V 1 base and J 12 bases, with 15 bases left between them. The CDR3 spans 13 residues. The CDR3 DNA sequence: TGTGCCAGCAGCCAAGGGCGGGACAAGGTGGACACCTTC. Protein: CASSQGRDKVDTF.

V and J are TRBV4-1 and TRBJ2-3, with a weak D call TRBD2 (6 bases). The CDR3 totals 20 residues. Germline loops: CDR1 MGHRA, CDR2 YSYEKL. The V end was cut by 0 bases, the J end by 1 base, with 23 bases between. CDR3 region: CASSQEGGVRPPDCTDTQYF. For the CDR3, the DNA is TGCGCCAGCAGCCAAGAGGGGGGTGTTAGGCCCCCCGACTGCACAGATACGCAGTATTTT.

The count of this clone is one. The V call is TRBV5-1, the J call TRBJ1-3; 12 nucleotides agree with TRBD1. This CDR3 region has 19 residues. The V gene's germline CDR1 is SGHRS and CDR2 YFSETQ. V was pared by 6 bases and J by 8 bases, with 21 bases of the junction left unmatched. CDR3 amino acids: CASIRWRGQGARRSDTIYF. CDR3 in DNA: TGCGCCAGCATCAGGTGGCGGGGACAGGGGGCTCGCCGATCGGACACCATATATTTT.

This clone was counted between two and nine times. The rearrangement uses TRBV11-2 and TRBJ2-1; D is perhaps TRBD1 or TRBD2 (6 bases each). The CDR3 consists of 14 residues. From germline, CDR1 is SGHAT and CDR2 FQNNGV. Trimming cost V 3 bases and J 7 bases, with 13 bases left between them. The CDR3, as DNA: TGTGCCAGCAGCTTTAGGGGGGATTGGAATGAGCAGTTCTTC. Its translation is CASSFRGDWNEQFF.

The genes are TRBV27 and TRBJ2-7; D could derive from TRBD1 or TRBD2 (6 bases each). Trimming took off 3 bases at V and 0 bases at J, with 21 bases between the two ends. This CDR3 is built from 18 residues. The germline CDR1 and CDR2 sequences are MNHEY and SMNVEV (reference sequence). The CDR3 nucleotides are TGTGCCAGCAGTTTGCGCGGGATGGACAGCAGGAGCTCCTACGAGCAGTACTTC. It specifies CASSLRGMDSRSSYEQYF.

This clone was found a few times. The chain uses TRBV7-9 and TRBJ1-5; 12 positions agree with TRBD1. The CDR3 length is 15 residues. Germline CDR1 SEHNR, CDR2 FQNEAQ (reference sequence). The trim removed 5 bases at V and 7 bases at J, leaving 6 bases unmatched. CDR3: CASSTGTGGEQPQHF. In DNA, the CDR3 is TGTGCCAGCAGCACCGGGACAGGGGGCGAACAGCCCCAGCATTTT.

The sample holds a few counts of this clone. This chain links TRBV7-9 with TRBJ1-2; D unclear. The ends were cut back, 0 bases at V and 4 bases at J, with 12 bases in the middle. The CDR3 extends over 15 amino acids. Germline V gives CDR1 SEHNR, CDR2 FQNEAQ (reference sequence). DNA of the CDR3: TGTGCCAGCAGCTTAGCGTTCGGGGTCGGCTATGGCTACACCTTC. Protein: CASSLAFGVGYGYTF.